This T cell receptor (beta chain) was recovered during a study of T-cell reconstitution after alpha-beta-depleted transplantation in children. This clonotype was counted many times. This CDR3 has 8 residues. The germline V gene encodes CDR1 SQVTM and CDR2 ANQGSEA. Preparing the TCRbeta library involved the use of unique molecular identifiers. TCRdb independently ran MiXCR on the PCR reads; one entry per CDR3 protein. The repertoire includes a few hundred thousand distinct CDR3 sequences, 13% of them detected once, and around 2.2% sits in the top ten. V usage is TRBV29-1 and J usage is TRBJ2-1, with no clear D. This specimen was PBMCs, mostly from graft donor cells, taken 360 days after TCRalphabeta/CD19-depleted stem cell transplant. The clonotype was recovered from a male patient aged 5 to 17 who had a stem cell transplant for acute myeloid leukemia, so the T cells may come from the graft donor. The CDR3 loop is CRVDEQFF. In DNA, the CDR3 is TGCAGGGTGGATGAGCAGTTCTTC.